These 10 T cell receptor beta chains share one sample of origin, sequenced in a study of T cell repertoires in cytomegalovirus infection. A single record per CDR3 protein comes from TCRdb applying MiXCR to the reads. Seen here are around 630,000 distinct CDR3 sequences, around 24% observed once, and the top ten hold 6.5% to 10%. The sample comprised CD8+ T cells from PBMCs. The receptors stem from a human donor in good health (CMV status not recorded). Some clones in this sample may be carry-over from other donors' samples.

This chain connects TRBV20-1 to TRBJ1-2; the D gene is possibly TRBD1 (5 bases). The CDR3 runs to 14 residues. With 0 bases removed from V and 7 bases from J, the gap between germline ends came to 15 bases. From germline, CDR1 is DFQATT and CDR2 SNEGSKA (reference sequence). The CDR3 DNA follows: TGCAGTGCTAGAGATACTCAGGGAGGAGGTGGCTACACCTTC. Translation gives CSARDTQGGGGYTF.

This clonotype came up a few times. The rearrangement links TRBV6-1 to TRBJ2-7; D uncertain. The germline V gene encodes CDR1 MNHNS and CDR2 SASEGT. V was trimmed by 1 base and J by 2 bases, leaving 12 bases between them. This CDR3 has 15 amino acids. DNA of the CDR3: TGTGCCAGCAGTGAAGTCGTAGGGCGGCCCTACGAGCAGTACGTC. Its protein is CASSEVVGRPYEQYV.

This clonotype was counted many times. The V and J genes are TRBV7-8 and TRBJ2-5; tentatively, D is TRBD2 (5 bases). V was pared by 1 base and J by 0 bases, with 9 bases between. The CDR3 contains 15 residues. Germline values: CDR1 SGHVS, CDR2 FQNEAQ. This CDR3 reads CASSLDMDYQETQYF. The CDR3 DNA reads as TGTGCCAGCAGCTTAGACATGGACTACCAAGAGACCCAGTACTTC.

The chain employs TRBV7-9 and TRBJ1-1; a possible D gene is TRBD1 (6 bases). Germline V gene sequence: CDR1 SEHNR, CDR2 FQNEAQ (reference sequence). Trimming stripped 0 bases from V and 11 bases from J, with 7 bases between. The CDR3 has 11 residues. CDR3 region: CASSLARGAFF. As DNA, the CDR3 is TGTGCCAGCAGCTTAGCCAGGGGCGCTTTCTTT.

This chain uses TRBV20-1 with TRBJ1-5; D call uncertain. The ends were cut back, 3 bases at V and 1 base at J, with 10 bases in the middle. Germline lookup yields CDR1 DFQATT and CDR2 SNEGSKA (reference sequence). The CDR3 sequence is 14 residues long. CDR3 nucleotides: TGCAGTGCTAGTCAGGAGGCGAGCAATCAGCCCCAGCATTTT. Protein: CSASQEASNQPQHF.

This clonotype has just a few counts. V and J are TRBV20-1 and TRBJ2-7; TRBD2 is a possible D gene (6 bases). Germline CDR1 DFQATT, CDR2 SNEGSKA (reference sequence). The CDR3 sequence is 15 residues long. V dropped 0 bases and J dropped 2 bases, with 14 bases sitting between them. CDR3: CSARDGGSSPYEQYF. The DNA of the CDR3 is TGCAGTGCTAGAGATGGGGGGTCGTCCCCCTACGAGCAGTACTTC.

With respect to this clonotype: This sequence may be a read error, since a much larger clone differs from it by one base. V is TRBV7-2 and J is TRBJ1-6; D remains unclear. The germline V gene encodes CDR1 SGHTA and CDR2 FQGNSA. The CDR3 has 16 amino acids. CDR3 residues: CASNLAFMGYNSPLHF. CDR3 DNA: TGTGCCAGCAACTTAGCCTTCATGGGGTACAATTCACCCCTCCACTTT. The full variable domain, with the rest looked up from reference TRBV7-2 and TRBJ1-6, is GAGVSQSPSNKVTEKGKDVELRCDPISGHTALYWYRQSLGQGLEFLIYFQGNSAPDKSGLPSDRFSAERTGGSVSTLTIQRTQQEDSAVYLCASNLAFMGYNSPLHFGNGTRLTVT.

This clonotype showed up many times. The CDR3 loop is CASSLKGLAKEGEQFF. In DNA, the CDR3 is TGTGCCAGCAGCCTTAAGGGCCTCGCCAAGGAGGGTGAGCAGTTCTTC. The chain recombines TRBV7-6 with TRBJ2-1; the D gene is possibly TRBD2 (6 bases). CDR1 is SGHVS, CDR2 FNYEAQ, per germline. V lost 5 bases and J lost 9, with 23 bases in between. There are 16 residues in the CDR3.

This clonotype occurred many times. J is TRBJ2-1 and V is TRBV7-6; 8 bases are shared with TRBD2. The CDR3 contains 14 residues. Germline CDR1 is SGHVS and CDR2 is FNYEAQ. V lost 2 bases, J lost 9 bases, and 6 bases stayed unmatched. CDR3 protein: CASSLRLAGVEQFF. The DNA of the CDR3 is TGTGCCAGCAGCTTACGGCTAGCGGGCGTTGAGCAGTTCTTC.

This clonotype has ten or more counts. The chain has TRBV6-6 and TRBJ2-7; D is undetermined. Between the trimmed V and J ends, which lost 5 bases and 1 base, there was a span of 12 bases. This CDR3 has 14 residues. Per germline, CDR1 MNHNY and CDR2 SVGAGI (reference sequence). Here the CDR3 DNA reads TGTGCCAGCAGTACGAACTGGGCATCCTACGAGCAGTACTTC. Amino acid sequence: CASSTNWASYEQYF.